This paragraph covers one TCR beta chain sequence. Its antigen is not known. Germline assignment: CDR1 LNHDA and CDR2 SQIVND (reference sequence). The CDR3 spans 17 residues. Trimming stripped 9 bases from V and 3 bases from J, with 27 bases between. The data belong to a study of cytomegalovirus exposure and HLA in healthy donors. Study as a whole: From 150 million to 200 million T cells, an earlier analysis saw roughly 120 million unique TCR beta sequences. About four fifths of 350 to 400 genotyped donors fell in the Caucasian-associated ancestry cluster.

The PCR was carried out with 60 Vbeta primers and 13 Jbeta primers. Here immunoSEQ multiplex PCR was the method, and the copy in TCRdb shows in-frame clones only, minus some. The table has fewer than 150,000 clones, about 82% seen once. Study-wide points: A later analysis linked about 17,000 TCR beta sequences to HLA alleles at 0.05 false discovery rate.

The sample taken for sequencing was PBMCs. The TCR sequence derives from a man aged 30 to 45 in good health and CMV-seronegative. The chain uses TRBV19 and TRBJ2-7; TRBD2 might be the D (6 bases). CDR3 nucleotide sequence: TGTGCCAGCCATAACCCAGGGACTCCTACCTCCCACTACGAGCAGTACTTC. Its translation: CASHNPGTPTSHYEQYF.